What follows is one TCR beta chain and its context. Its antigen is not known. Trimming removed 3 bases from V and 3 bases from J, with 11 bases in between. CDR1 and CDR2 from the germline V gene are SGDLS and YYNGEE. CDR3 length: 14 residues. The sample comes from a study of PD-1 blockade in classical Hodgkin lymphoma. General study points: Some patients started nivolumab under 1 year after ASCT, and they were excluded. Unlike CD8+ TCR diversity, which did not rise significantly by C4D1, CD4+ TCR diversity did.

The sample's time point: cycle 4 day 1 (C4D1), after 5 to 7 weeks of nivolumab. Each and every patient relapsed after autologous stem cell transplantation, and patients got differing brentuximab vedotin exposure. Purification of CD4+ T cells from thawed PBMCs was achieved by magnetic negative selection. Best response was recorded as complete response, partial response or progressive disease. The data were produced by immunoSEQ multiplex PCR, yet TCRdb's version contains in-frame clones alone and is incomplete. The sample lists over 25,000 clones; 85% to 90% were seen once. The gene calls are TRBV9 and TRBJ2-3; no firm D call. The source material was CD4+ T cells from blood, sampled before the fourth cycle of nivolumab. This TCR derives from a human donor with classical Hodgkin lymphoma. The CDR3 nucleotides are TGTGCCAGCAGCGCAATGACTGCGACAGATACGCAGTATTTT. It yields the protein CASSAMTATDTQYF.